The next 9 T cell receptor beta chains were all read from a single sample in a study of T cells in Graves' hyperthyroidism and ophthalmopathy. RNA transcripts gave rise to amplified TCR beta CDR3 regions. Primed by the HTBI set, a first-round RT-PCR was run on the TCR CDR3. MiXCR, run by TCRdb on the multiplex PCR reads, gives a single entry per CDR3 protein. This sample carries over 500,000 distinct CDR3 sequences, about 15% of them seen once, and the ten largest clones take under 20%. Sequencing used blood. All receptors derive from a young woman with Graves' ophthalmopathy.

CDR3 sequence: CASSSFGGGNIQYF. The CDR3 nucleotides read TGTGCCAGCAGTTCTTTCGGGGGGGGTAACATTCAGTACTTC. The chain combines TRBV12-3 or TRBV12-4 with TRBJ2-4; TRBD2 matches 8 bases. The V and J ends lost 4 bases and 7 bases, in that order; junction bases with no gene match: 6. This CDR3 spans 14 amino acids.

The sample holds a few counts of this clonotype. A much more abundant neighbour one base away suggests this may be a read error. The chain is built from TRBV7-3 and TRBJ2-5; 7 nucleotides align to TRBD2. CDR1 SGHTA and CDR2 FQGTGA come from the germline V gene. The CDR3 is 15 amino acids. With 4 bases clipped from V and 0 bases from J, the junction kept 5 bases outside the gene matches. The CDR3 DNA sequence: TGTGCCAGCAGCTCCGGGGGAGGGTACCAAGAGACCCAGTACTTC. Translated, it gives CASSSGGGYQETQYF.

The J gene is TRBJ2-2, the V gene TRBV27; 7 bases map to TRBD1. This CDR3 contains 17 residues. V lost 5 bases and J lost 6; bases outside the gene matches: 15. CDR1 MNHEY and CDR2 SMNVEV come from the germline V gene (reference sequence). The CDR3 DNA reads as TGTGCCAGCAGTCTGGACAGGTCCCGTATGGGGGCCGGGGAGCTGTTTTTT. Its translation: CASSLDRSRMGAGELFF.

In this sample, this clonotype turned up many times. The chain couples TRBV20-1 to TRBJ2-1, with a weak D call TRBD2 (6 bases). Trimming stripped 4 bases from V and 0 bases from J, with 19 bases between. The CDR3 totals 17 residues. The germline CDR1 and CDR2 sequences are DFQATT and SNEGSKA (reference sequence). In DNA, the CDR3 is TGCAGTGCTACGGGTGAGGGAGGTCTGAGCTCCTACAATGAGCAGTTCTTC. Translation: CSATGEGGLSSYNEQFF.

This clonotype was recorded a few times. The V call is TRBV29-1, the J call TRBJ1-1, with a tentative D call TRBD1 (5 bases). The CDR3 has 13 amino acids. From germline, CDR1 is SQVTM and CDR2 ANQGSEA. V lost 4 bases to trimming and J lost 1 base, with 10 bases between them. The CDR3, as DNA: TGCAGCGTTGGCCGGACACGGAACACTGAAGCTTTCTTT. Translating it yields CSVGRTRNTEAFF.

The gene calls are TRBV9 and TRBJ1-4; no definite D call. The length of the CDR3 is 13 residues. CDR1 and CDR2 from the germline V gene are SGDLS and YYNGEE. V lost 6 bases and J lost 9, with 15 bases in between. The CDR3 reads CASKRPLDKKLFF. CDR3 bases: TGTGCCAGCAAACGGCCCCTTGATAAAAAACTGTTTTTT.

This clonotype has a handful of counts. This chain links TRBV20-1 with TRBJ1-2; 7 bases align to TRBD1. J was trimmed by 4 bases and V by 3 bases; bases with no gene match: 11. From germline, CDR1 is DFQATT and CDR2 SNEGSKA (reference sequence). The CDR3 has 15 amino acids. As DNA, the CDR3 is TGCAGTGCTAGTACGCGACAGGGTGTTTCCTATGGCTACACCTTC. Translation: CSASTRQGVSYGYTF.

In its sample, this clonotype was seen a few times. This chain joins TRBV4-3 and TRBJ1-2; D unclear. The germline V and J ends were trimmed by 0 bases and 4 bases, with 12 bases remaining between them. The CDR3 sequence is 15 residues long. The germline V gene has CDR1 LGHNA and CDR2 YSLEER. The CDR3 reads CASSQDVETGYGYTF. In DNA, the CDR3 is TGCGCCAGCAGCCAAGATGTCGAGACGGGCTATGGCTACACCTTC.

This clonotype was seen repeatedly, ten times or more. The chain links TRBV6-5 to TRBJ2-1; D perhaps matches TRBD2 (7 bases). Looked up from germline, CDR1 is MNHEY and CDR2 is SVGAGI. V was clipped by 2 bases and J by 4 bases, with 12 bases between them. The CDR3 extends over 15 amino acids. The CDR3 protein is CASSYTGGPYNEQFF. The CDR3 region has the DNA TGTGCCAGCAGTTACACCGGGGGGCCTTACAATGAGCAGTTCTTC.